The clone carrying this TCR beta chain was seen many times. Antigen specificity is unknown. The record originates from a study of CD8+CD57+ T cells in acquired aplastic anemia. Study information: An average of roughly 3 ug of DNA was obtained from sorted CD4+ and CD8+ cells.

Investigators profiled TCR beta VDJ and CDR3 from genomic DNA template. TCRdb redid the calling of the reads with MiXCR, one entry per CDR3 protein. The repertoire holds some 200,000 distinct CDR3 sequences, with roughly half as singletons. CDR1 SGHTA and CDR2 FQGNSA come from the germline V gene. This CDR3 has 15 amino acids. Trimming at V came to 6 bases and at J to 5 bases, leaving 10 bases not matched to a gene. Patients selected for sequencing had displayed CD8+CD57+ cell expansion by flow cytometry. General study points: A significant difference in CD8+ Simpson's diversity between patients and controls was not found.

The sequenced material came from sorted CD4+, CD8+, or CD8+CD57+ T cells (not recorded which) from PBMCs. The V gene is TRBV7-2, the J gene TRBJ2-5; TRBD2 matches 9 bases. The receptor's source is a human donor with aplastic anemia. DNA for the CDR3: TGTGCCAGCAGTGCTGGCGGGGGGGCGTGGGAGACCCAGTACTTC. This translates into CASSAGGGAWETQYF.